The 26 T cell receptor beta chains listed next were all sequenced from one sample in a study of T cell changes during pregnancy in multiple sclerosis. Sequenced by immunoSEQ multiplex PCR; TCRdb stores in-frame clones only, minus some. The table records tens of thousands of clones, 85% to 95% of them present only once. Sequenced material: peripheral blood, taken in the third trimester of pregnancy. Every receptor here comes from a female donor in good health, enrolled as a control in a pregnancy study.

Note on this clone: In the same sample, other DNA sequences code for this CDR3. The V gene is TRBV9, the J gene TRBJ2-1; 7 nucleotides align to TRBD2. The junction had 2 bases not matched to a gene; V was cut back by 0 bases and J by 2 bases. CDR3 length: 15 residues. Germline assignment: CDR1 SGDLS and CDR2 YYNGEE. Here the CDR3 DNA reads TGTGCCAGCAGCGTAGGGAGCGGGGCCTACAATGAGCAGTTCTTC. Translated, it gives CASSVGSGAYNEQFF.

The gene calls are TRBV5-1 and TRBJ1-4, with D perhaps matching TRBD1 (5 bases). Trimming cost V 9 bases and J 5 bases, with 14 bases left between them. Germline V gene lookup returns CDR1 SGHRS and CDR2 YFSETQ. The CDR3 sequence is 13 residues long. CDR3 loop: CATRQSLNEKLFF. The CDR3 DNA sequence: TGCGCCACCAGACAGAGTTTGAATGAAAAACTGTTTTTT.

The chain has TRBV2 and TRBJ2-1, with TRBD1 matching over 7 bases. Germline values: CDR1 SNHLY, CDR2 FYNNEI. The CDR3 runs 18 residues. J was trimmed by 0 bases and V by 6 bases; bases with no gene match: 14. CDR3 loop: CASSTGQLTISSYNEQFF. DNA of the CDR3: TGTGCCAGCAGCACGGGACAGTTGACGATTAGCTCCTACAATGAGCAGTTCTTC.

J is TRBJ1-6 and V is TRBV28, with TRBD1 matching 10 bases. This CDR3 has 14 residues. V was pared by 6 bases and J by 10 bases, with 6 bases of the junction left unmatched. CDR1 MDHEN and CDR2 SYDVKM come from the germline V gene. The CDR3 coding sequence is TGTGCCAGCAGCGACAGGGGGCGGATCTCACCCCTCCACTTT. Translation: CASSDRGRISPLHF.

J is TRBJ1-5 and V is TRBV27, with TRBD1 as a possible D gene (6 bases). Germline V gene lookup returns CDR1 MNHEY and CDR2 SMNVEV (reference sequence). This CDR3 is built from 14 residues. Trimming took 2 bases from V and 7 from J, leaving 12 bases between them. The CDR3 spells CASSLGQGNQPQHF. The CDR3, as DNA: TGTGCCAGCAGTTTAGGGCAGGGGAACCAGCCCCAGCATTTT.

This clone was observed a single time. The chain recombines TRBV7-9 with TRBJ2-1; the match to TRBD2 covers 10 bases. V shed 4 bases and J 7 bases; nucleotides not matched to a gene: 10. Germline V CDR1 and CDR2: SEHNR, FQNEAQ (reference sequence). The CDR3 contains 16 residues. As DNA, the CDR3 is TGTGCCAGCAGCTCCAAGGGGGGAGCGGGGGGGAATGAGCAGTTCTTC. Translated: CASSSKGGAGGNEQFF. The entire variable domain, with the rest obtained from reference TRBV7-9 and TRBJ2-1, is as follows: DTGVSQNPRHKITKRGQNVTFRCDPISEHNRLYWYRQTLGQGPEFLTYFQNEAQLEKSRLLSDRFSAERPKGSFSTLEIQRTEQGDSAMYLCASSSKGGAGGNEQFFGPGTRLTVL.

The chain couples TRBV6-6 to TRBJ1-1, with a weak D call TRBD1 (5 bases). Germline-derived CDR1 and CDR2 are MNHNY and SVGAGI (reference sequence). The CDR3 sequence is 13 residues long. V dropped 0 bases and J dropped 8 bases, with 10 bases sitting between them. The CDR3 nucleotides are TGTGCCAGCAGTTACTCTGGCGGGGACGAAGCTTTCTTT. Translation: CASSYSGGDEAFF.

The chain is built from TRBV19 and TRBJ1-5, with D possibly being TRBD1 (5 bases). CDR3 length: 17 amino acids. Trimming stripped 7 bases from V and 1 base from J, with 20 bases between. The germline V gene has CDR1 LNHDA and CDR2 SQIVND (reference sequence). This CDR3 is CASTTSWGGTSNQPQHF. DNA for the CDR3: TGTGCCAGTACGACCTCCTGGGGGGGAACGAGCAATCAGCCCCAGCATTTT.

This clone was detected once. The chain is built from TRBV28 and TRBJ1-2, with a tentative D call TRBD1 (6 bases). From germline, CDR1 is MDHEN and CDR2 SYDVKM. With 6 bases removed from V and 5 bases from J, the gap between germline ends came to 16 bases. The CDR3 runs 14 residues. CDR3 in DNA: TGTGCCAGCAGAAGACTCCCGGGACAATATGGCTACACCTTC. Amino acids: CASRRLPGQYGYTF.

The rearrangement uses TRBV28 and TRBJ2-3, with a weak D call TRBD2 (6 bases). Trimming stripped 8 bases from V and 1 base from J, with 19 bases between. The CDR3 is 16 residues long. Germline V gene sequence: CDR1 MDHEN, CDR2 SYDVKM. The CDR3 region is CASGTHPQRGTDTQYF. CDR3 in DNA: TGTGCCAGCGGCACCCACCCACAGCGGGGCACAGATACGCAGTATTTT.

This clone was seen a single time. DNA of the CDR3: TGTGCCAGCAGCTCCCTGACAGGGGTTGTGCCAGATACGCAGTATTTT. Protein product: CASSSLTGVVPDTQYF. The J gene is TRBJ2-3, the V gene TRBV7-3; TRBD1 matches at 8 bases. The CDR3 consists of 16 residues. The V gene's germline CDR1 is SGHTA and CDR2 FQGTGA. V trimming: 4 bases; J trimming: 4 bases; junction bases outside the gene matches: 10. Complete variable domain (other parts from reference TRBV7-3 and TRBJ2-3): GAGVSQTPSNKVTEKGKYVELRCDPISGHTALYWYRQSLGQGPEFLIYFQGTGAADDSGLPNDRFFAVRPEGSVSTLKIQRTERGDSAVYLCASSSLTGVVPDTQYFGPGTRLTVL.

V gene TRBV2 combines with J gene TRBJ1-2, with TRBD1 identical over 8 bases. The CDR3 covers 14 residues. Germline V lookup: CDR1 SNHLY, CDR2 FYNNEI. V shed 7 bases and J 1 base; nucleotides not matched to a gene: 5. The CDR3 region has the DNA TGTGCCAGCACCCGGGACAGGATTAACTATGGCTACACCTTC. Amino acid sequence: CASTRDRINYGYTF.

The chain employs TRBV7-9 and TRBJ2-3, with 8 nucleotides matching TRBD2. Germline CDR1 reads SEHNR; CDR2 reads FQNEAQ (reference sequence). The V and J ends lost 6 bases and 5 bases, in that order; junction bases with no gene match: 7. The CDR3 is made up of 14 amino acids. The CDR3 sequence: CASRNGGAGDTQYF. In DNA, the CDR3 is TGTGCCAGCAGAAACGGGGGGGCGGGAGATACGCAGTATTTT.

This chain uses TRBV9 with TRBJ2-5; the match to TRBD1 covers 12 bases. Germline V gene data show CDR1 as SGDLS and CDR2 as YYNGEE. The CDR3 loop spans 15 amino acids. The ends lost 2 bases at V and 5 bases at J; junction bases unmatched: 4. The DNA of the CDR3 is TGTGCCAGCAGCGTCGGGACAGGGGGCGGGGAGACCCAGTACTTC. Its protein product is CASSVGTGGGETQYF.

This clone was counted between two and nine times. This chain joins TRBV18 and TRBJ1-2, with D maybe TRBD1 (5 bases). CDR1 is KGHSH and CDR2 is LQKENI in the germline V gene. The V and J ends lost 5 bases and 6 bases respectively, with 10 bases between them. The CDR3 loop spans 12 amino acids. CDR3 residues: CASSTFRDGYTF. CDR3 DNA sequence: TGTGCCAGCTCAACCTTCAGGGATGGCTACACCTTC.

The rearrangement uses TRBV28 and TRBJ2-5, with 11 bases matching TRBD2. CDR3 length: 14 amino acids. The germline CDR1 and CDR2 sequences are MDHEN and SYDVKM. The trim removed 3 bases at V and 3 bases at J, leaving 0 bases unmatched. This CDR3 is CASSLTSGKETQYF. The CDR3 DNA reads TGTGCCAGCAGTTTGACTAGCGGGAAAGAGACCCAGTACTTC.

V and J are TRBV4-1 and TRBJ1-1; D remains unclear. CDR1 is MGHRA, CDR2 YSYEKL, per germline. This CDR3 spans 16 amino acids. The V and J ends lost 2 bases and 1 base respectively, with 14 bases between them. CDR3 nucleotides: TGCGCCAGCAGCCAATCCTTCTATGAGGCGAACACTGAAGCTTTCTTT. It specifies CASSQSFYEANTEAFF.

The V call is TRBV15, the J call TRBJ2-3; TRBD2 is a possible D gene (5 bases). Germline-derived CDR1 and CDR2 are LNHNV and YYDKDF (reference sequence). V gave up 0 bases and J gave up 9 bases, with 16 bases separating them. The CDR3 totals 15 residues. The CDR3 nucleotides are TGTGCCACCAGCAGAGAGGGCGGCCCCACGGGGACGCAGTATTTT. This gives the protein CATSREGGPTGTQYF.

This rearrangement joins TRBV6-1 to TRBJ1-5; TRBD1 matches 9 bases. After removal of 3 bases from V and 5 bases from J, the junction contained 11 bases not matched to a gene. Germline-derived CDR1 and CDR2 are MNHNS and SASEGT. The CDR3 length is 17 residues. This CDR3 is CASSEVPGQGRDQPQHF. Here the CDR3 DNA reads TGTGCCAGCAGTGAGGTCCCGGGACAGGGAAGGGATCAGCCCCAGCATTTT.

The chain recombines TRBV28 with TRBJ1-4; D call uncertain. The V gene lost 5 bases and the J gene lost 8 bases, with 18 bases spanning the gap. Germline CDR1 MDHEN, CDR2 SYDVKM. This CDR3 comprises 15 residues. For the CDR3, the DNA is TGTGCCAGCAGTCCCCCCCCCGTGTCGGGGGAAAAACTGTTTTTT. It encodes CASSPPPVSGEKLFF.

The chain joins TRBV27 to TRBJ2-3; 7 nucleotides agree with TRBD2. The V gene's germline CDR1 is MNHEY and CDR2 SMNVEV (reference sequence). This CDR3 region has 14 residues. V lost 7 bases and J lost 1; bases outside the gene matches: 5. The CDR3 coding sequence is TGTGCCAGCACCAAGACTAGCCGCACAGATACGCAGTATTTT. Encoded protein: CASTKTSRTDTQYF.

This clone was seen a single time. Other DNA sequences in the sample encode the same CDR3. The chain combines TRBV19 with TRBJ2-7; 8 bases fit TRBD2. After removal of 6 bases from V and 0 bases from J, the junction contained 4 bases not matched to a gene. This CDR3 region has 14 residues. CDR1 is LNHDA and CDR2 is SQIVND in the germline V gene (reference sequence). The CDR3 here is CASRTSGSSYEQYF. In DNA, the CDR3 is TGTGCCAGTAGAACCAGCGGGAGCTCCTACGAGCAGTACTTC.

This clone was recorded once. V gene TRBV9 combines with J gene TRBJ2-5; D is perhaps TRBD2 (6 bases). Germline CDR1 reads SGDLS; CDR2 reads YYNGEE. V was clipped by 0 bases and J by 1 base, with 7 bases between them. The CDR3 is 14 amino acids. In nucleotides, the CDR3 is TGTGCCAGCAGCGTAGAACTAGCCCAAGAGACCCAGTACTTC. Amino acids: CASSVELAQETQYF.

This chain joins TRBV9 and TRBJ2-2, with D possibly matching TRBD1 (5 bases). CDR1 and CDR2 from the germline V gene are SGDLS and YYNGEE. Between the trimmed V and J ends, which lost 0 bases and 6 bases, there was a span of 12 bases. There are 15 residues in the CDR3. CDR3 bases: TGTGCCAGCAGCGTAGCAGGGTCTAGGTCCGGGGAGCTGTTTTTT. Amino acid sequence: CASSVAGSRSGELFF. Variable domain in full (rest from reference TRBV9 and TRBJ2-2): DSGVTQTPKHLITATGQRVTLRCSPRSGDLSVYWYQQSLDQGLQFLIQYYNGEERAKGNILERFSAQQFPDLHSELNLSSLELGDSALYFCASSVAGSRSGELFFGEGSRLTVL.

The chain carries TRBV27 and TRBJ2-7; D gene uncertain. This CDR3 has 12 amino acids. Per the germline V gene, CDR1 is MNHEY and CDR2 is SMNVEV (reference sequence). V was pared by 4 bases and J by 1 base, with 5 bases between. The DNA of the CDR3 is TGTGCCAGCAGTTCGCGATCCTACGAGCAGTACTTC. Protein: CASSSRSYEQYF.

The genes are TRBV7-3 and TRBJ1-6; 9 bases agree with TRBD1. The CDR3 sequence is 15 residues long. Trimming took 0 bases from V and 10 from J; bases not matched to a gene: 4. Germline CDR1 SGHTA, CDR2 FQGTGA. The CDR3 DNA sequence: TGTGCCAGCAGCTTAACGGGACAGGGAAACTCACCCCTCCACTTT. Encoded protein: CASSLTGQGNSPLHF.